This T cell receptor (beta chain) stems from a study of T cell responses to AZD1222 COVID-19 vaccine. Whole-study results and caveats: At baseline, just six or seven AZD1222 recipients tested seropositive.

The table came from immunoSEQ multiplex PCR; TCRdb's copy has only in-frame clones and leaves some out. The data hold about 180,000 clones, with nearly 95% observed a single time. Trimming cost V 3 bases and J 5 bases; bases outside gene matches: 5. Germline values: CDR1 MNHEY, CDR2 SMNVEV (reference sequence). The CDR3 has 14 residues. In the case of this clone: Antigen specificity is unknown.

The TCR sequence derives from an adult who received the AZD1222 COVID-19 vaccine. The input for sequencing was peripheral blood, taken 28 days after the second AZD1222 dose. This chain connects TRBV27 to TRBJ2-3; 7 bases line up with TRBD2. The CDR3: CASSFGGSRDTQYF. The CDR3 nucleotides are TGTGCCAGCAGTTTCGGCGGGAGTAGAGATACGCAGTATTTT.